This TCR beta chain appears in the sequencing data of a study of cytomegalovirus exposure and HLA in healthy donors. Regarding the study as a whole: The records held CMV serostatus as the only immune exposure information. Several V segments, TRBV6-2 and TRBV6-3 among them, could not be told apart and were dropped. When a later analysis compared HLA-associated TCR beta chains with equally common others, the HLA-associated chains turned out to be more clonally expanded and to have lower generation probabilities.

PCR primers comprised 60 Vbeta and 13 Jbeta primers. Assay used: immunoSEQ multiplex PCR; TCRdb lists only in-frame clones, some missing. Of about 70,000 clones in the sample, 65% to 70% were seen once. V shed 5 bases and J 1 base; nucleotides not matched to a gene: 4. CDR3 size: 15 residues. Germline lookup yields CDR1 MRHNA and CDR2 SNTAGT. In its sample, this clone was seen a few times. What it binds is not known. The receptor was isolated from a woman in her twenties or thirties in good health and CMV-seronegative. The V and J genes are TRBV6-4 and TRBJ2-3; TRBD2 aligns across 9 bases. Material: PBMCs. CDR3 sequence: CASSPQRGGTDTQYF. The CDR3 DNA reads TGTGCCAGCAGTCCGCAGCGGGGGGGCACAGATACGCAGTATTTT.